These 27 T cell receptor beta chains share one sample of origin, sequenced in a study of ipilimumab plus nivolumab after autologous stem cell transplantation. Data came from immunoSEQ multiplex PCR; TCRdb stores just in-frame clones and leaves some out. The sample records 15,000 to 20,000 clones, roughly four fifths being singletons. The sequencing used PBMCs, collected in a trial of ipilimumab plus nivolumab as post-transplant consolidation. Receptor source: a male donor with diffuse large B-cell lymphoma.

This clone has more than one count but fewer than ten. The CDR3 is CASSRQGFGLNTEAFF. CDR3 in DNA: TGCGCCAGCAGCCGCCAGGGTTTCGGGCTGAACACTGAAGCTTTCTTT. The chain combines TRBV5-1 with TRBJ1-1; TRBD1 might be the D (5 bases). Between the trimmed V and J ends, which lost 4 bases and 0 bases, there was a span of 16 bases. Germline V lookup: CDR1 SGHRS, CDR2 YFSETQ. The CDR3 is made up of 16 amino acids.

DNA of the CDR3: TGTGCCAGCAGCCCGTCCCCAAGGGATACGCAGTATTTT. It is translated as CASSPSPRDTQYF. The chain is built from TRBV7-3 and TRBJ2-3; D not resolved. The CDR3 length is 13 residues. With 5 bases removed from V and 6 bases from J, the gap between germline ends came to 12 bases. Germline V lookup: CDR1 SGHTA, CDR2 FQGTGA.

This clone is a singleton in its sample. Compared with germline, one end of the junction differs, possibly owing to a read error. The same CDR3 arises from other DNA sequences in this sample as well. DNA for the CDR3: TGCGCTAGCAGCCAAGACGCTGGGTTGGATGAGCAGTTCTTC. Protein product: CASSQDAGLDEQFF. V and J are TRBV4-3 and TRBJ2-1; D ambiguous. The V gene's germline CDR1 is LGHNA and CDR2 YSLEER. The CDR3 covers 14 residues.

The chain recombines TRBV4-3 with TRBJ1-3; tentative D call: TRBD1 (6 bases). The CDR3 sequence is 17 residues long. Germline V gene sequence: CDR1 LGHNA, CDR2 YSLEER. Trimming took 0 bases from V and 0 from J, leaving 12 bases between them. CDR3 nucleotides: TGCGCCAGCAGCCAAGATGGGGGCACAAACTCTGGAAACACCATATATTTT. Amino acids: CASSQDGGTNSGNTIYF.

This chain links TRBV7-8 with TRBJ2-2, with D possibly being TRBD1 (6 bases). CDR1 is SGHVS, CDR2 FQNEAQ, per germline. This CDR3 contains 14 residues. Trimming cost V 2 bases and J 5 bases, with 9 bases left between them. The CDR3 nucleotides read TGTGCCAGCAGCTTAACAGGGTCGACCGGGGAGCTGTTTTTT. Translating it yields CASSLTGSTGELFF.

The V and J genes are TRBV6-4 and TRBJ1-2; no clear D. CDR1 is MRHNA and CDR2 is SNTAGT in the germline V gene. V dropped 2 bases and J dropped 6 bases, with 31 bases sitting between them. The CDR3 runs 20 residues. CDR3 sequence: CASSDPITRHPRPPEDGYTF. DNA of the CDR3: TGTGCCAGCAGTGACCCTATCACGCGACATCCTCGACCCCCGGAGGATGGCTACACCTTC.

The chain employs TRBV6-9 and TRBJ1-1; D not resolved. CDR1 is MNHGY, CDR2 SVAAGI, per germline. The germline V and J ends were trimmed by 3 bases and 8 bases, with 7 bases remaining between them. The CDR3 runs 11 residues. Here the CDR3 reads CASSYSGEAFF. The CDR3 DNA reads TGTGCCAGCAGTTACTCGGGAGAAGCTTTCTTT.

This rearrangement joins TRBV5-6 to TRBJ1-5; 7 nucleotides match TRBD1. The V segment lost 4 bases and the J segment 0 bases; nucleotides outside the gene matches: 13. The CDR3 length is 18 residues. Per the germline V gene, CDR1 is SGHDT and CDR2 is YYEEEE. The CDR3 DNA is TGTGCCAGCAGCACCCTGAAGTACGGGACAGCTAGCAATCAGCCCCAGCATTTT. This sequence encodes CASSTLKYGTASNQPQHF.

In nucleotides, the CDR3 is TGTGCCAGCAGTGAACAGGGGAACACTGAAGCTTTCTTT. Protein: CASSEQGNTEAFF. This chain connects TRBV6-1 to TRBJ1-1; TRBD1 might be the D (5 bases). This CDR3 region has 13 residues. The V end was cut by 2 bases, the J end by 1 base, with 5 bases between. CDR1 is MNHNS and CDR2 is SASEGT in the germline V gene.

The genes are TRBV11-2 and TRBJ2-3; D gene unclear. This CDR3 spans 14 amino acids. In germline, CDR1 is SGHAT, CDR2 FQNNGV. V lost 4 bases, J lost 2 bases, and 10 bases lay in between. CDR3 amino acids: CASSSSYHTDTQYF. The CDR3 nucleotides read TGTGCCAGCAGCTCTTCGTACCACACAGATACGCAGTATTTT.

The sample holds one count of this clone. The V gene is TRBV19, the J gene TRBJ2-3; possible D gene TRBD2, 5 bases. This CDR3 has 14 residues. V lost 2 bases and J 2 bases, leaving 8 bases between the germline ends. The germline gives CDR1 LNHDA, CDR2 SQIVND (reference sequence). In nucleotides, the CDR3 is TGTGCCAGTAGTATATTTCGGGACACAGATACGCAGTATTTT. Its translation: CASSIFRDTDTQYF.

The chain is built from TRBV6-4 and TRBJ2-1; 10 bases match TRBD2. The germline gives CDR1 MRHNA, CDR2 SNTAGT. The CDR3 totals 15 residues. Trimming at V came to 7 bases and at J to 9 bases, leaving 12 bases not matched to a gene. CDR3 residues: CASTTRAGGASEQFF. CDR3 nucleotides: TGTGCCAGCACTACTCGAGCGGGGGGGGCAAGTGAGCAGTTCTTC.

The chain couples TRBV13 to TRBJ2-2; TRBD1 is a possible D gene (6 bases). This CDR3 is built from 14 residues. Germline lookup yields CDR1 PRHDT and CDR2 FYEKMQ (reference sequence). Trimming removed 5 bases at V and 7 bases at J, with 14 bases between. The CDR3 DNA follows: TGTGCCAGCAGCCCCGGACAGTTCCGCGGGGAGCTGTTTTTT. Its protein product is CASSPGQFRGELFF.

V usage is TRBV5-1 and J usage is TRBJ2-5, with D perhaps being TRBD1 or TRBD2 (5 bases each). Trimming shortened V by 6 bases and J by 0 bases, and 15 bases separated the two germline ends. CDR1 is SGHRS and CDR2 is YFSETQ in the germline V gene. This CDR3 is built from 15 residues. The CDR3: CASTPSGTYQETQYF. The CDR3 DNA reads as TGCGCCAGCACACCCAGTGGGACGTACCAAGAGACCCAGTACTTC.

The rearrangement uses TRBV6-1 and TRBJ1-4; 7 positions match TRBD1. Germline V gives CDR1 MNHNS, CDR2 SASEGT. This CDR3 region has 15 residues. Trimming removed 4 bases from V and 1 base from J; junction bases left unmatched: 3. The CDR3 nucleotides are TGTGCCAGCAGTGGATACAGGGGAACTAATGAAAAACTGTTTTTT. This encodes CASSGYRGTNEKLFF.

The sample holds one count of this clone. The rearrangement links TRBV7-6 to TRBJ2-1, with a weak D call TRBD2 (7 bases). This CDR3 is 16 amino acids long. Per the germline V gene, CDR1 is SGHVS and CDR2 is FNYEAQ. Trimming took off 8 bases at V and 8 bases at J, with 25 bases between the two ends. The CDR3 loop is CASQPPAGAAGDEQFF. In DNA form, the CDR3 reads TGTGCCAGCCAACCTCCTGCGGGGGCCGCCGGGGATGAGCAGTTCTTC.

V usage is TRBV7-2 and J usage is TRBJ2-6; TRBD2 agrees at 9 bases. Germline V gene lookup returns CDR1 SGHTA and CDR2 FQGNSA. Trimming removed 1 base from V and 2 bases from J; junction bases left unmatched: 6. The CDR3 contains 18 residues. CDR3 in DNA: TGTGCCAGCAGCTTAGGGGCTAGCGGGGTAACTGGGGCCAACGTCCTGACTTTC. The encoded protein is CASSLGASGVTGANVLTF. Full variable domain (remainder filled in from reference TRBV7-2 and TRBJ2-6): GAGVSQSPSNKVTEKGKDVELRCDPISGHTALYWYRQSLGQGLEFLIYFQGNSAPDKSGLPSDRFSAERTGGSVSTLTIQRTQQEDSAVYLCASSLGASGVTGANVLTFGAGSRLTVL.

A single count supports this clone. This chain links TRBV18 with TRBJ2-5; D is tentatively TRBD1 or TRBD2 (6 bases each). With 4 bases removed from V and 2 bases from J, the gap between germline ends came to 14 bases. The length of the CDR3 is 15 residues. Germline loops: CDR1 KGHSH, CDR2 LQKENI. The CDR3 nucleotides read TGTGCCAGCTCACTACAAGGGGGGCCGCAAGAGACCCAGTACTTC. Residues: CASSLQGGPQETQYF.

The chain is built from TRBV11-2 and TRBJ2-7; D call uncertain. The germline V gene encodes CDR1 SGHAT and CDR2 FQNNGV. The V end was cut by 1 base, the J end by 0 bases, with 10 bases between. The CDR3 totals 15 residues. CDR3 loop: CASSLAPASSYEQYF. Here the CDR3 DNA reads TGTGCCAGCAGCTTAGCGCCAGCCAGCTCCTACGAGCAGTACTTC.

The V and J genes are TRBV7-6 and TRBJ2-1, with TRBD2 as a possible D gene (5 bases). Trimming stripped 5 bases from V and 0 bases from J, with 8 bases between. The CDR3 runs to 14 residues. The germline V gene has CDR1 SGHVS and CDR2 FNYEAQ. This CDR3 is CASSPRDSYNEQFF. The CDR3 nucleotides are TGTGCCAGCAGCCCACGGGACTCCTACAATGAGCAGTTCTTC. The entire variable domain, with the rest obtained from reference TRBV7-6 and TRBJ2-1, is as follows: GAGVSQSPRYKVTKRGQDVALRCDPISGHVSLYWYRQALGQGPEFLTYFNYEAQQDKSGLPNDRFSAERPEGSISTLTIQRTEQRDSAMYRCASSPRDSYNEQFFGPGTRLTVL.

The sample holds one count of this clone. The V gene is TRBV6-1, the J gene TRBJ1-2; D uncertain. The germline V and J ends were trimmed by 3 bases and 8 bases, with 13 bases remaining between them. The CDR3 covers 13 residues. Germline V lookup: CDR1 MNHNS, CDR2 SASEGT. CDR3 coding DNA: TGTGCCAGCAGTGACGACGGCAGGAGAGGCTACACCTTC. Translating gives CASSDDGRRGYTF.

The chain has TRBV27 and TRBJ1-2, with D tentatively TRBD1 (6 bases). In germline, CDR1 is MNHEY, CDR2 SMNVEV (reference sequence). This CDR3 spans 16 amino acids. V lost 7 bases and J lost 7, with 25 bases in between. The CDR3 here is CASTSTRGAFLRGYTF. The CDR3, as DNA: TGTGCCAGCACTTCGACCAGGGGAGCATTCCTACGTGGCTACACCTTC.

V usage is TRBV5-1 and J usage is TRBJ1-4, with D perhaps matching TRBD1 (6 bases). V was clipped by 2 bases and J by 1 base, with 9 bases between them. CDR1 is SGHRS and CDR2 is YFSETQ in the germline V gene. The CDR3 is 15 amino acids. This CDR3 reads CASSFSRGTNEKLFF. For the CDR3, the DNA is TGCGCCAGCAGCTTTAGCAGGGGAACTAATGAAAAACTGTTTTTT.

The gene calls are TRBV5-6 and TRBJ2-3, with 9 bases aligning to TRBD1. The CDR3 is 15 amino acids. V gave up 4 bases and J gave up 9 bases; unmatched junction bases: 12. Germline V gene data show CDR1 as SGHDT and CDR2 as YYEEEE. This CDR3 is CASSSRDRVEYTQYF. Here the CDR3 DNA reads TGTGCCAGCAGCAGCCGGGACAGGGTGGAGTACACGCAGTATTTT.

The CDR3 DNA reads as TGTGCCTGCGCCTTCCGGGGGGGCCGGAATGAGCAGTTCTTC. It codes for CACAFRGGRNEQFF. The chain carries TRBV30 and TRBJ2-1, with 8 positions matching TRBD2. With V trimmed by 6 bases and J by 7 bases, 11 bases remained unmatched. Germline values: CDR1 GTSNPN, CDR2 SVGIG (reference sequence). This CDR3 contains 14 residues.

The chain employs TRBV19 and TRBJ1-6; no definite D call. Germline CDR1 reads LNHDA; CDR2 reads SQIVND (reference sequence). This CDR3 region has 17 residues. V was trimmed by 4 bases and J by 6 bases, leaving 19 bases between them. The CDR3 nucleotides are TGTGCCAGTAGTAATAGCCACCCTGCGGGTGGTAATTCACCCCTCCACTTT. Translation gives CASSNSHPAGGNSPLHF.

The gene calls are TRBV27 and TRBJ2-3, with 7 bases fitting TRBD1. From germline, CDR1 is MNHEY and CDR2 SMNVEV (reference sequence). The trim removed 5 bases at V and 6 bases at J, leaving 17 bases unmatched. The CDR3 totals 17 residues. CDR3 coding DNA: TGTGCCAGCAGTCCGCAAACAGGGGCTATACATCCTGATACGCAGTATTTT. It is translated as CASSPQTGAIHPDTQYF.